A selection of T cell receptor beta chains follows, all from one sample in a study of blood T cell repertoires in COVID-19. Sequencing used immunoSEQ multiplex PCR; TCRdb keeps in-frame clones, though not all of them. The sample has 650,000 to 800,000 clones; around 89% are singletons. The sequenced material came from peripheral blood. The receptors were gathered from a young woman with acute or convalescent COVID-19. CDR3s include the opening cysteine and the closing phenylalanine or tryptophan. Each record gives: CDR3 protein, CDR3 DNA, V gene, clone size, J gene, D gene. A D gene is named only where the DNA matches it firmly. Where a row states a size, it is once, few, many or the class of an expanded clone; other rows omit it.

CDR3: CASSTDRGPLSPLHF; DNA: TGTGCCAGCAGTACCGACAGGGGGCCTTTATCACCCCTCCACTTT; V: TRBV6-5; size: -; J: TRBJ1-6; D: TRBD1
CDR3: CASSIEKRGSPNSPLHF; DNA: TGTGCCAGTAGTATAGAAAAGCGAGGGAGCCCCAATTCACCCCTCCACTTT; V: TRBV19; size: -; J: TRBJ1-6; D: -
CDR3: CAWSVTGGATDTQYF; DNA: TGTGCCTGGAGTGTAACGGGGGGGGCCACAGATACGCAGTATTTT; V: TRBV30; size: once; J: TRBJ2-3; D: TRBD2
CDR3: CASSPGTGGSPLHF; DNA: TGTGCCAGCAGCCCCGGGACAGGAGGATCACCCCTCCACTTT; V: TRBV6-5; size: few; J: TRBJ1-6; D: TRBD1
CDR3: CASSLSAAGNYGYTF; DNA: TGTGCCAGCAGTTTATCTGCGGCAGGGAACTATGGCTACACCTTC; V: TRBV27; size: few; J: TRBJ1-2; D: -
CDR3: CASSLIDRANSPLHF; DNA: TGTGCCAGCAGCCTGATAGACAGGGCCAATTCACCCCTCCACTTT; V: TRBV11-2; size: -; J: TRBJ1-6; D: TRBD1
CDR3: CASSQVPGSWDTIYF; DNA: TGCGCCAGCAGCCAAGTTCCAGGGTCATGGGACACCATATATTTT; V: TRBV4-1; size: once; J: TRBJ1-3; D: -
CDR3: CATSSDALGQGAHGYTF; DNA: TGTGCCACCAGCAGTGACGCCCTGGGACAGGGGGCCCATGGCTACACCTTC; V: TRBV15; size: -; J: TRBJ1-2; D: TRBD1
CDR3: CASRNTGYEQYF; DNA: TGTGCCAGCAGAAACACAGGGTACGAGCAGTACTTC; V: TRBV5-5; size: -; J: TRBJ2-7; D: -
CDR3: CATRGRETGETQYF; DNA: TGTGCCACCCGGGGGAGGGAGACTGGGGAGACCCAGTACTTC; V: TRBV28; size: -; J: TRBJ2-5; D: TRBD2
CDR3: CATTPPSTVANYGYTF; DNA: TGTGCCACCACCCCCCCCTCAACAGTAGCTAACTATGGCTACACCTTC; V: TRBV15; size: -; J: TRBJ1-2; D: -
CDR3: CASTRDLNEKLFF; DNA: TGTGCCAGCACGCGGGACCTAAATGAAAAACTGTTTTTT; V: TRBV6-1; size: -; J: TRBJ1-4; D: -
CDR3: CASSLHRGGNGYTF; DNA: TGTGCCAGCAGTTTGCACAGGGGAGGTAATGGCTACACCTTC; V: TRBV27; size: -; J: TRBJ1-2; D: TRBD1
CDR3: CSVQFPGTGDSSPLHF; DNA: TGCAGCGTACAGTTCCCCGGGACAGGAGACAGTTCACCCCTCCACTTT; V: TRBV29-1; size: -; J: TRBJ1-6; D: TRBD1
CDR3: CASSQGGRGTEAFF; DNA: TGTGCCAGCAGCCAAGGCGGGAGGGGCACTGAAGCTTTCTTT; V: TRBV3-1/TRBV3-2; size: -; J: TRBJ1-1; D: -
CDR3: CASSPTPTGINNSPLHF; DNA: TGCGCCAGCAGCCCAACCCCGACAGGGATCAATAATTCACCCCTCCACTTT; V: TRBV4-3; size: -; J: TRBJ1-6; D: TRBD1
CDR3: CASSLGVNGDPANYGYTF; DNA: TGTGCCAGCAGCTTAGGGGTCAACGGGGATCCAGCTAACTATGGCTACACCTTC; V: TRBV7-6; size: -; J: TRBJ1-2; D: -
CDR3: CSVDGDRDATEAFF; DNA: TGCAGCGTTGACGGGGACAGGGATGCCACTGAAGCTTTCTTT; V: TRBV29-1; size: -; J: TRBJ1-1; D: TRBD1
CDR3: CASSTTGISRYTF; DNA: TGTGCCAGCAGCACCACCGGGATCTCTCGCTACACCTTC; V: TRBV9; size: -; J: TRBJ1-2; D: -
CDR3: CASSLAGIHGGDTQYF; DNA: TGTGCCAGCAGCTTAGCCGGGATCCACGGCGGGGATACGCAGTATTTT; V: TRBV7-2; size: -; J: TRBJ2-3; D: -
CDR3: CAISEKSSGQGAGQPQHF; DNA: TGTGCCATCAGTGAGAAATCTTCGGGACAGGGGGCCGGTCAGCCCCAGCATTTT; V: TRBV10-3; size: -; J: TRBJ1-5; D: TRBD1
CDR3: CASSGSRLAGIRRETQYF; DNA: TGTGCCAGCAGCGGCTCACGACTAGCGGGCATTCGACGAGAGACCCAGTACTTC; V: TRBV7-8; size: few; J: TRBJ2-5; D: TRBD2
CDR3: CASSQDWTAIYGYTF; DNA: TGTGCCAGCAGCCAAGATTGGACAGCCATCTATGGCTACACCTTC; V: TRBV3-1/TRBV3-2; size: -; J: TRBJ1-2; D: -
CDR3: CASSYGREVQHF; DNA: TGTGCCAGCAGTTACGGCAGGGAGGTCCAGCATTTT; V: TRBV6-2/TRBV6-3; size: -; J: TRBJ1-5; D: -
CDR3: CASSQVAGVTDTQYF; DNA: TGTGCCAGCAGCCAAGTCGCGGGTGTCACAGATACGCAGTATTTT; V: TRBV3-1/TRBV3-2; size: -; J: TRBJ2-3; D: -
CDR3: CSVEDFSSGDNEQFF; DNA: TGCAGCGTTGAAGATTTTTCCTCGGGGGACAATGAGCAGTTCTTC; V: TRBV29-1; size: -; J: TRBJ2-1; D: -
CDR3: CASSPGAHYEQYF; DNA: TGTGCCAGCAGCCCTGGGGCACACTACGAGCAGTACTTC; V: TRBV27; size: -; J: TRBJ2-7; D: -
CDR3: CAISEQGQVNTEAFF; DNA: TGTGCCATCAGTGAGCAGGGACAGGTGAACACTGAAGCTTTCTTT; V: TRBV10-3; size: -; J: TRBJ1-1; D: TRBD1
CDR3: CATQAVNSPLHF; DNA: TGTGCTACCCAGGCAGTAAATTCACCCCTCCACTTT; V: TRBV6-5; size: -; J: TRBJ1-6; D: -
CDR3: CASSLTGSYTF; DNA: TGCGCCAGCAGCCTCACAGGGAGCTACACCTTC; V: TRBV5-1; size: -; J: TRBJ1-2; D: -
CDR3: CASSHGARGPTDTQYF; DNA: TGTGCCAGCAGCCATGGGGCTAGGGGCCCCACAGATACGCAGTATTTT; V: TRBV11-3; size: -; J: TRBJ2-3; D: -